The TCR beta chain described here comes from a study of siplizumab effects on memory and regulatory T cells. Overall study results and limits: The average Treg-derived proportion among mappable alloreactive CD4+ clones was 65% to 80% with siplizumab versus 26.9% in controls. The alloreactive clones that mapped to unstimulated subsets made up only a minor fraction. Naive T cells seemed more diverse than memory cells; they also seemed major alloresponse contributors.

Method: immunoSEQ multiplex PCR; TCRdb's copy keeps in-frame clones and lacks some. The table includes tens of thousands of clones, about 94% detected once. The germline CDR1 and CDR2 sequences are SGHTA and FQGTGA. This CDR3 region has 15 residues. Trimming at V came to 5 bases and at J to 5 bases, leaving 11 bases not matched to a gene. A remark on this clone: Its antigen is currently unknown.

J is TRBJ2-7 and V is TRBV7-3, with TRBD1 matching over 8 bases. The sample was CD8+ T cells sorted from blood. The sequence derives from a human donor in good health. CDR3 sequence reads: CASSPTTGVVDEQYF. The CDR3 nucleotides read TGTGCCAGCAGCCCGACGACAGGGGTGGTCGACGAGCAGTACTTC. The entire variable domain, with the rest obtained from reference TRBV7-3 and TRBJ2-7, is as follows: GAGVSQTPSNKVTEKGKYVELRCDPISGHTALYWYRQSLGQGPEFLIYFQGTGAADDSGLPNDRFFAVRPEGSVSTLKIQRTERGDSAVYLCASSPTTGVVDEQYFGPGTRLTVT.